This T cell receptor (beta chain) was identified in a study of T cell responses to AZD1222 COVID-19 vaccine. Study as a whole: Whether given at about 4 or about 12 weeks, second doses were pooled.

The data were produced by immunoSEQ multiplex PCR, yet TCRdb's version contains in-frame clones alone and is incomplete. This sample has roughly 130,000 clones, with about 90% found just once. Germline V gives CDR1 SGDLS, CDR2 YYNGEE. V lost 0 bases and J lost 4, with 8 bases in between. CDR3 length: 14 amino acids. General observations from the study: All repertoire sampling was performed exclusively after the peak T cell response.

This clone showed up just once. Its antigen is currently unknown. The clonotype comes from an adult in good health. V usage is TRBV9 and J usage is TRBJ2-1; D unresolved. The specimen was peripheral blood, collected on day 0 of AZD1222 vaccination. The CDR3 is CASSVGWEYNEQFF. CDR3 coding DNA: TGTGCCAGCAGCGTAGGTTGGGAATACAATGAGCAGTTCTTC.